The TCR beta chain described here comes from a study of beta chain features in type 1 diabetes. As every portion of the isolated RNA was reverse transcribed, the sequencing read expressed TCRB transcripts. The method was immunoSEQ multiplex PCR; TCRdb's version includes in-frame clones alone and lacks a portion of them. The table has around 250,000 clones, over 11% seen once; the top ten hold about 0.017%. From germline, CDR1 is GTSNPN and CDR2 SVGIG (reference sequence). The CDR3 spans 13 residues. V lost 4 bases and J lost 4; bases outside the gene matches: 4. With respect to this clone: Its target is not known.

Study-wide results and caveats: Among all four CD4+ subsets, Type 1 diabetes patients had TCRB CDR3s that were moderately but significantly shorter.

Every donor provided one heparinised blood draw, which averaged about 116 mL. CD4+ naive, central memory, regulatory and stem cell-like memory cells were sorted via CD45RO/CCR7/CD25/CD127/CD95/CD27. This clonotype was obtained from a man aged 30 to 45 with type 1 diabetes. Sequencing was performed on naive CD4+ T cells from blood. The genes are TRBV30 and TRBJ1-5; 7 bases map to TRBD1. CDR3 nucleotide sequence: TGTGCCTGGACCTCAGGGGGTAATCAGCCCCAGCATTTT. Amino acids: CAWTSGGNQPQHF.